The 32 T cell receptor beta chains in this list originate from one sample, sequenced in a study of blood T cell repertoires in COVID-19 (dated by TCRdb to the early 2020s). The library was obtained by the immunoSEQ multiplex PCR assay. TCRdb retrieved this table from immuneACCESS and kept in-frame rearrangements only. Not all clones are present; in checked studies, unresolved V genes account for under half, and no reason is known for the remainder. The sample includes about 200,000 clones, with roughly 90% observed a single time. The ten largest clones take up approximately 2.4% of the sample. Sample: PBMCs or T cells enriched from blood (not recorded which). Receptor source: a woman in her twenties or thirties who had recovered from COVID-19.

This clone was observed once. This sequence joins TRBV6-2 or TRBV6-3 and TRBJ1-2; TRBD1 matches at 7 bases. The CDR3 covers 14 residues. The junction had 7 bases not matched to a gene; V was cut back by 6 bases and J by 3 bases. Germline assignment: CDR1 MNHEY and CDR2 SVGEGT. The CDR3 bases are TGTGCCAGCAGCCAAGGTGGGACAGACTATGGCTACACCTTC. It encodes CASSQGGTDYGYTF.

This CDR3 is CASSSGARLNTEAFF. DNA of the CDR3: TGTGCCAGCAGCTCAGGGGCTCGTCTGAACACTGAAGCTTTCTTT. The chain joins TRBV13 to TRBJ1-1; maybe TRBD1 (6 bases). CDR1 PRHDT and CDR2 FYEKMQ come from the germline V gene (reference sequence). The CDR3 runs 15 residues. The V and J ends lost 4 bases and 0 bases respectively, with 12 bases between them.

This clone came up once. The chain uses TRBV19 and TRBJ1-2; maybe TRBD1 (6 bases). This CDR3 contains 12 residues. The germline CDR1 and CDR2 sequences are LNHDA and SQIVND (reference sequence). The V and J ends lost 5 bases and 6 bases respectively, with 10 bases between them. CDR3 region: CASSDRKNGYTF. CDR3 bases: TGTGCCAGTAGTGACAGGAAGAATGGCTACACCTTC.

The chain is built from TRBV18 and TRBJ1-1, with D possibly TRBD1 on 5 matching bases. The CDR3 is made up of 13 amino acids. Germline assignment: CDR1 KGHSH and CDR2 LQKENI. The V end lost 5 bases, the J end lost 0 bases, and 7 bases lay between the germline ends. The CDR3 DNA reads TGTGCCAGCTCAGTGACAGTGAACACTGAAGCTTTCTTT. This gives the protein CASSVTVNTEAFF.

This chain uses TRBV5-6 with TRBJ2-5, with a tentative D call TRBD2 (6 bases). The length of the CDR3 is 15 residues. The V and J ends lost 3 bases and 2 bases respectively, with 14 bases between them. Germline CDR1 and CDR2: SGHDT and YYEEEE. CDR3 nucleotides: TGTGCCAGCAGCTCGTTCAGGGACTTTCAAGAGACCCAGTACTTC. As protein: CASSSFRDFQETQYF.

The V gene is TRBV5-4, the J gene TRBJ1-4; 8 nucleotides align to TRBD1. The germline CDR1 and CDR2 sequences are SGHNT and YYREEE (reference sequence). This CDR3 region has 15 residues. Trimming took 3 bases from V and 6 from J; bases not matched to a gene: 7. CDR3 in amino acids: CASSSPDRGDEKLFF. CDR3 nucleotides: TGTGCCAGCAGCTCCCCAGACAGGGGCGATGAAAAACTGTTTTTT.

The CDR3 DNA is TGTGCCAGCTCACCCTTACATCGGGAGTTTAACTATAATTCACCCCTCCACTTT. This sequence encodes CASSPLHREFNYNSPLHF. This sequence joins TRBV18 and TRBJ1-6; no firm D call. The germline V and J ends were trimmed by 3 bases and 3 bases, with 18 bases remaining between them. The CDR3 consists of 18 residues. The V gene's germline CDR1 is KGHSH and CDR2 LQKENI. Using reference TRBV18 and TRBJ1-6 for the parts outside the CDR3, the full variable domain is NAGVMQNPRHLVRRRGQEARLRCSPMKGHSHVYWYRQLPEEGLKFMVYLQKENIIDESGMPKERFSAEFPKEGPSILRIQQVVRGDSAAYFCASSPLHREFNYNSPLHFGNGTRLTVT.

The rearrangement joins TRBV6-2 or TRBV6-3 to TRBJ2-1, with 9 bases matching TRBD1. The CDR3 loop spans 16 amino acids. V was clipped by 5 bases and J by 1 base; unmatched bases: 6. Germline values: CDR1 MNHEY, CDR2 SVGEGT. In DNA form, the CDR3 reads TGTGCCAGCAGTCCGATCGACAGGGGGTCCTACAATGAGCAGTTCTTC. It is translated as CASSPIDRGSYNEQFF.

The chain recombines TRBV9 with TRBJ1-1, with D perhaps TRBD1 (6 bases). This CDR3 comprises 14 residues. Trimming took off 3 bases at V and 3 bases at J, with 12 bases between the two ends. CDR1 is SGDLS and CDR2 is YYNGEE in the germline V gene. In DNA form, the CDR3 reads TGTGCCAGCAGCGCGAATAAGGGGGACACTGAAGCTTTCTTT. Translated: CASSANKGDTEAFF. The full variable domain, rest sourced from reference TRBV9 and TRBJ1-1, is DSGVTQTPKHLITATGQRVTLRCSPRSGDLSVYWYQQSLDQGLQFLIQYYNGEERAKGNILERFSAQQFPDLHSELNLSSLELGDSALYFCASSANKGDTEAFFGQGTRLTVV.

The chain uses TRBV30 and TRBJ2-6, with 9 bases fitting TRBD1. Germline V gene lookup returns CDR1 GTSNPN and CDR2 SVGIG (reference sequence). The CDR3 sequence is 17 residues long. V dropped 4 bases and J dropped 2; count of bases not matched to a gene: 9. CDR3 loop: CAWIRGQGSTGANVLTF. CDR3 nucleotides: TGTGCCTGGATTAGGGGACAGGGTTCCACTGGGGCCAACGTCCTGACTTTC.

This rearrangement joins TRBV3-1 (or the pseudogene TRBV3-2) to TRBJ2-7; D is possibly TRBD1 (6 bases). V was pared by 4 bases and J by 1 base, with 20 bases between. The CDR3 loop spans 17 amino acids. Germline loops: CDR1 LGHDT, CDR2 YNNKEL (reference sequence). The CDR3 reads CASSLIWGRRGSYEQYF. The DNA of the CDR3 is TGTGCCAGCAGCCTGATTTGGGGCCGCAGGGGTTCCTACGAGCAGTACTTC.

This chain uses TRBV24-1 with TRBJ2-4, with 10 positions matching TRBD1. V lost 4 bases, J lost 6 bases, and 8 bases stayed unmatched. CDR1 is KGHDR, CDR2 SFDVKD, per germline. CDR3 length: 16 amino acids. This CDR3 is CATSDFDRGRSNIQYF. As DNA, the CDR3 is TGTGCCACCAGTGACTTTGACAGGGGGCGCTCAAACATTCAGTACTTC.

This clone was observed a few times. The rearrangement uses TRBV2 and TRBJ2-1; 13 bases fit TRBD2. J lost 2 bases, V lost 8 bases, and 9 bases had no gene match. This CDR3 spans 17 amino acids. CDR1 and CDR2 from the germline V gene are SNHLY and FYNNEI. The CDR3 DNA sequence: TGTGCCAGCTCACTAGCGGGGGGGCCCGCAACCTACAATGAGCAGTTCTTC. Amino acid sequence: CASSLAGGPATYNEQFF. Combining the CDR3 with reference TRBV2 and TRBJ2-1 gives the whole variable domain EPEVTQTPSHQVTQMGQEVILRCVPISNHLYFYWYRQILGQKVEFLVSFYNNEISEKSEIFDDQFSVERPDGSNFTLKIRSTKLEDSAMYFCASSLAGGPATYNEQFFGPGTRLTVL.

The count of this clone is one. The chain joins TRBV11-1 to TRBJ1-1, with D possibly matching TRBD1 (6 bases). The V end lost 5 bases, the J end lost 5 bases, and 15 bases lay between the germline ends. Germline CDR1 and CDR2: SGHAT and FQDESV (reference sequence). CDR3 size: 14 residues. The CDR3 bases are TGTGCCAGCAGCGCCGACAGGCCGCGTACTGAAGCTTTCTTT. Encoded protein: CASSADRPRTEAFF. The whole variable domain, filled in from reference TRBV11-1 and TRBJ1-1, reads EAEVAQSPRYKITEKSQAVAFWCDPISGHATLYWYRQILGQGPELLVQFQDESVVDDSQLPKDRFSAERLKGVDSTLKIQPAELGDSAMYLCASSADRPRTEAFFGQGTRLTVV.

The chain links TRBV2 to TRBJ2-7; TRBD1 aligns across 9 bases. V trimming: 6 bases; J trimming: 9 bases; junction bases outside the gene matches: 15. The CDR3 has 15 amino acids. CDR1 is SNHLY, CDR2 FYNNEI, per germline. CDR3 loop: CASSKNPEQGAGQYF. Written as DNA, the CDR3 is TGTGCCAGCAGCAAAAACCCGGAACAGGGGGCAGGGCAGTACTTC. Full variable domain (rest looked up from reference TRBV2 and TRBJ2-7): EPEVTQTPSHQVTQMGQEVILRCVPISNHLYFYWYRQILGQKVEFLVSFYNNEISEKSEIFDDQFSVERPDGSNFTLKIRSTKLEDSAMYFCASSKNPEQGAGQYFGPGTRLTVT.

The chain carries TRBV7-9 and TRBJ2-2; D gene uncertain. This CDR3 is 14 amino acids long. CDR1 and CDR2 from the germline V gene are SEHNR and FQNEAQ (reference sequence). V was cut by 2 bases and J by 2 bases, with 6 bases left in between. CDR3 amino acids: CASSLFQNTGELFF. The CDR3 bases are TGTGCCAGCAGCTTATTCCAAAACACCGGGGAGCTGTTTTTT.

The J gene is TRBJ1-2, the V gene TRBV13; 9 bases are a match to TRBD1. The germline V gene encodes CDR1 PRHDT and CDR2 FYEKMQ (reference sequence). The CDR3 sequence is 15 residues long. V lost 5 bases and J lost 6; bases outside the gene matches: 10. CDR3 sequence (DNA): TGTGCCAGCAGCCCCCGGGACAGGGAGTCTGATGGCTACACCTTC. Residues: CASSPRDRESDGYTF.

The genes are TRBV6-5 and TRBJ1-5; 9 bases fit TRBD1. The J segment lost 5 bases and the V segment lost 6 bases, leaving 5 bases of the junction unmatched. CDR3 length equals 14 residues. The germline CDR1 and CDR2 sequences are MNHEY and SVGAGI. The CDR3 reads CASRSDRGDQPQHF. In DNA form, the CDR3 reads TGTGCCAGCAGAAGTGACAGGGGGGATCAGCCCCAGCATTTT.

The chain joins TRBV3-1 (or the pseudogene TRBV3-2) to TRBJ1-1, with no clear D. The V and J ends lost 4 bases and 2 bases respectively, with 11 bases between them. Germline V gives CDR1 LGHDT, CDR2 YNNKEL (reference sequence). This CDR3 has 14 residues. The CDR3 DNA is TGTGCCAGCAGCCGCCGCGGGTCCAACACTGAAGCTTTCTTT. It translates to CASSRRGSNTEAFF.

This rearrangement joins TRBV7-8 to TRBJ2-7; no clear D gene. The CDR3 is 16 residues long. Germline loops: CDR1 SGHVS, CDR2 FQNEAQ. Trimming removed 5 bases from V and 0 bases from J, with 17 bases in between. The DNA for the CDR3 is TGTGCCAGCAGCCCTAGTACCGGAGCCCTCTCCTACGAGCAGTACTTC. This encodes CASSPSTGALSYEQYF.

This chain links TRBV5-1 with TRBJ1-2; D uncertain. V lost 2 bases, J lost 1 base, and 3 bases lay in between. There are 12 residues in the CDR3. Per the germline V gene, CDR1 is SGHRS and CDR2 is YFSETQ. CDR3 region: CASSFNNYGYTF. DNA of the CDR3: TGCGCCAGCAGCTTTAATAACTATGGCTACACCTTC.

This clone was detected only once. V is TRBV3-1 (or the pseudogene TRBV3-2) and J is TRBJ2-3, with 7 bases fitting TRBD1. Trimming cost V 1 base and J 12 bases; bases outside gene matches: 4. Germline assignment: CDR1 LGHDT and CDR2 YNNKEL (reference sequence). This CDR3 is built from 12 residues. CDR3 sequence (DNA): TGTGCCAGCAGCCAAGCTACAGGGGATCAGTATTTT. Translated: CASSQATGDQYF.

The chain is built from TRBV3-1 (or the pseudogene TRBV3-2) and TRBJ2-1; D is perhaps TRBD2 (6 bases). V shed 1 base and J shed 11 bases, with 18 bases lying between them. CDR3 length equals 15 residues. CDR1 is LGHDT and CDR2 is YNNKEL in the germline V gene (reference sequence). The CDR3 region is CASSQGLALGDQQFF. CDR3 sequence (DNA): TGTGCCAGCAGCCAAGGTCTAGCGTTGGGGGATCAGCAGTTCTTC.

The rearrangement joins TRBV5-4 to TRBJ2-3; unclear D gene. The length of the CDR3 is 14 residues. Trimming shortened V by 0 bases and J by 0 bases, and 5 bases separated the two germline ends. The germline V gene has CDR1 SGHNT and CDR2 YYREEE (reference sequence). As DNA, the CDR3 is TGTGCCAGCAGCTTGGACGGGAGCACAGATACGCAGTATTTT. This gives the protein CASSLDGSTDTQYF.

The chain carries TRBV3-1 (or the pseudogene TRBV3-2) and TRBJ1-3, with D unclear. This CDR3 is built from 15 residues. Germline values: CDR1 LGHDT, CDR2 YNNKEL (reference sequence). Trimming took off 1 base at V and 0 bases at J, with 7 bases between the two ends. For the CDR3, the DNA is TGTGCCAGCAGCCAAGCCTCCTTCTCTGGAAACACCATATATTTT. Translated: CASSQASFSGNTIYF.

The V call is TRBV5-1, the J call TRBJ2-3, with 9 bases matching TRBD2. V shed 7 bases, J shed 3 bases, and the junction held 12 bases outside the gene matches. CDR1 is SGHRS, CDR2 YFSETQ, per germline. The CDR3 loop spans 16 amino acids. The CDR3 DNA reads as TGCGCCAGCGTCCAGGGACTAGCTATCCGGACAGATACGCAGTATTTT. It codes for CASVQGLAIRTDTQYF. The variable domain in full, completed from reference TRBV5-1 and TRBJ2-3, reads KAGVTQTPRYLIKTRGQQVTLSCSPISGHRSVSWYQQTPGQGLQFLFEYFSETQRNKGNFPGRFSGRQFSNSRSEMNVSTLELGDSALYLCASVQGLAIRTDTQYFGPGTRLTVL.

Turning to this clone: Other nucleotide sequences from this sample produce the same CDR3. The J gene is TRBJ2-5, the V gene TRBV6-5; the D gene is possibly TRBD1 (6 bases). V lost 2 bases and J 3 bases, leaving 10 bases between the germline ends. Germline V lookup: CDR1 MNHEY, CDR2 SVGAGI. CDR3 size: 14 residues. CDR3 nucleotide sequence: TGTGCCAGCAGTTACGTCAGGGGAAAAGAGACCCAGTACTTC. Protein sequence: CASSYVRGKETQYF.

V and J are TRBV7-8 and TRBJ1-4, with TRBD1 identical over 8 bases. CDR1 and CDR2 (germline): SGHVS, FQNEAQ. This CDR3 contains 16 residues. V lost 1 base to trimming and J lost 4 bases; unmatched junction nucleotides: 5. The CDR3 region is CASSLVGQVNNEKLFF. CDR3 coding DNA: TGTGCCAGCAGCTTAGTGGGACAGGTGAATAATGAAAAACTGTTTTTT.

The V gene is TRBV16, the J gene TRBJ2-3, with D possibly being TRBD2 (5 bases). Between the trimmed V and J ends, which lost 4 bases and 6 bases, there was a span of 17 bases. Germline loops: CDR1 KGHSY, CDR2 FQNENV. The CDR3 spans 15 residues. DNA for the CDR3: TGTGCCAGCAGCCGCCGGGGTGGTTCGGGCGATACGCAGTATTTT. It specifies CASSRRGGSGDTQYF.

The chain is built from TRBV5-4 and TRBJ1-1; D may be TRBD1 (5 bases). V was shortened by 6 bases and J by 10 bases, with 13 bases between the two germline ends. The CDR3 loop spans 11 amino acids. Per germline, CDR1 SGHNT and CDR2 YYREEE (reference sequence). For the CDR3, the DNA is TGTGCCAGCATGGGGTGGAGGGGAGCTTTCTTT. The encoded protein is CASMGWRGAFF.

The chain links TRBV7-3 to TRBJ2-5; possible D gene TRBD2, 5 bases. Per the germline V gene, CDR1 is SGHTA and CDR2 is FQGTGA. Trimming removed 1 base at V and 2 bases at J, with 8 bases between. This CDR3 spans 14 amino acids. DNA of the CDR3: TGTGCCAGCAGCTTAAATGGGAGACAAGAGACCCAGTACTTC. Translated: CASSLNGRQETQYF.

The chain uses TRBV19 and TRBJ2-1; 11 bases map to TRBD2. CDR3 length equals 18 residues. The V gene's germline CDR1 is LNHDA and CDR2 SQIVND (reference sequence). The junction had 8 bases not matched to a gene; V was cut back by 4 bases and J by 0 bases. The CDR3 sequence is CASSTGLADYSSYNEQFF. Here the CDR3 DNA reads TGTGCCAGTAGTACGGGACTAGCGGATTATAGCTCCTACAATGAGCAGTTCTTC.